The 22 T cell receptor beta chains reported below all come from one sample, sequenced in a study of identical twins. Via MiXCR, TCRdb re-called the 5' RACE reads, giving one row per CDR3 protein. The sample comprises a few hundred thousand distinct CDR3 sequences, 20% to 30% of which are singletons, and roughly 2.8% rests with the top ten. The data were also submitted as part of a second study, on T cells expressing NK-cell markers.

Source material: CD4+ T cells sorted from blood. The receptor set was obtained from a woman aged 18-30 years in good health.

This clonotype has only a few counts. The CDR3 nucleotides read TGTGCCAGCAGCTCGGACGGCAGGGATACGCAGTATTTT. It is translated as CASSSDGRDTQYF. V and J are TRBV9 and TRBJ2-3, with D uncertain. The V end was cut by 4 bases, the J end by 6 bases, with 12 bases between. Germline V gene data show CDR1 as SGDLS and CDR2 as YYNGEE. CDR3 length: 13 residues.

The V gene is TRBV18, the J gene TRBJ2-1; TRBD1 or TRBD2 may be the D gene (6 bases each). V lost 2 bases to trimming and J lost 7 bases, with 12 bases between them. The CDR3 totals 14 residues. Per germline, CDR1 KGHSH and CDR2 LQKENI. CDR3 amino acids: CASSPIQGGNEQFF. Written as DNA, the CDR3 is TGTGCCAGCTCACCAATACAGGGAGGAAATGAGCAGTTCTTC. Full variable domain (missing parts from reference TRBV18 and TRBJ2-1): NAGVMQNPRHLVRRRGQEARLRCSPMKGHSHVYWYRQLPEEGLKFMVYLQKENIIDESGMPKERFSAEFPKEGPSILRIQQVVRGDSAAYFCASSPIQGGNEQFFGPGTRLTVL.

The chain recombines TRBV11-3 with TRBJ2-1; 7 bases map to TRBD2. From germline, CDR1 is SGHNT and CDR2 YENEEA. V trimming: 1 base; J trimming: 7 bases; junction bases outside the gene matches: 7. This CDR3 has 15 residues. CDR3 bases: TGTGCCAGCAGCTTAGGGGTTGGACTAGTGAATGAGCAGTTCTTC. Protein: CASSLGVGLVNEQFF.

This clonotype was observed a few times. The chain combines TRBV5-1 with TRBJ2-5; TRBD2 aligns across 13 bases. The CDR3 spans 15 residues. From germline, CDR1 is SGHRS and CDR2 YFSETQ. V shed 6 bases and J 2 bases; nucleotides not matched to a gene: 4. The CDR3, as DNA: TGCGCCAGCACCCCACTAGCGGGGGGGCAAGAGACCCAGTACTTC. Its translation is CASTPLAGGQETQYF.

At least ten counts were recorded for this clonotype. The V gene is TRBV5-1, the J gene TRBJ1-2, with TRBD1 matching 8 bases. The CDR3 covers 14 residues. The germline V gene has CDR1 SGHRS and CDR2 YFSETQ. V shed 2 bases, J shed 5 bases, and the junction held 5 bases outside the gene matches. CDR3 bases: TGCGCCAGCAGCTTAGGACAGGGACGGTATGGCTACACCTTC. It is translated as CASSLGQGRYGYTF.

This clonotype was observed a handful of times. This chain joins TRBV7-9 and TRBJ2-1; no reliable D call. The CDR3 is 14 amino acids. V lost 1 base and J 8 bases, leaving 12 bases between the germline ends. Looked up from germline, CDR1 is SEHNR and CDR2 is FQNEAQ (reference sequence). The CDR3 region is CASSLVVGSHEQFF. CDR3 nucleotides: TGTGCCAGCAGCTTAGTAGTCGGCTCCCATGAGCAGTTCTTC.

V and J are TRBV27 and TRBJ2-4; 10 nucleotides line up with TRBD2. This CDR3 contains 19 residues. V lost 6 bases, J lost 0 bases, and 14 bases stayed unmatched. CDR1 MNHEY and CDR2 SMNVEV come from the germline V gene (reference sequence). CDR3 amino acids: CASSLGASGGVLAKNIQYF. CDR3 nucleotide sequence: TGTGCCAGCAGCCTAGGGGCTAGCGGGGGCGTACTAGCCAAAAACATTCAGTACTTC.

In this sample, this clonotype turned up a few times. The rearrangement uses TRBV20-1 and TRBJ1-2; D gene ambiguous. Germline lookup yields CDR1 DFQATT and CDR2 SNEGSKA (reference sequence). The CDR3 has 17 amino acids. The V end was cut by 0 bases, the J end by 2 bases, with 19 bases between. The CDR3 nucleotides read TGCAGTGCTAGAGATCCGAACGAGTGGACGGGGAACTATGGCTACACCTTC. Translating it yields CSARDPNEWTGNYGYTF.

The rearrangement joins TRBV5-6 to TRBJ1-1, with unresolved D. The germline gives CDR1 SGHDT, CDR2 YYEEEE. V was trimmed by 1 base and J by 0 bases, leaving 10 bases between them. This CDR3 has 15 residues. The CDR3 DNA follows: TGTGCCAGCAGCTTGATTTCAACGTTGAACACTGAAGCTTTCTTT. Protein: CASSLISTLNTEAFF.

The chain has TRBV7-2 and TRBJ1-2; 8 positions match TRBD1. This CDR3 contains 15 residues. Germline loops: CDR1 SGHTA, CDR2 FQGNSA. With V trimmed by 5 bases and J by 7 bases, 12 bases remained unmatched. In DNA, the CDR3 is TGTGCCAGCAGCGGAAGCAGGGGGCAATACGGTGGCTACACCTTC. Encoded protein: CASSGSRGQYGGYTF.

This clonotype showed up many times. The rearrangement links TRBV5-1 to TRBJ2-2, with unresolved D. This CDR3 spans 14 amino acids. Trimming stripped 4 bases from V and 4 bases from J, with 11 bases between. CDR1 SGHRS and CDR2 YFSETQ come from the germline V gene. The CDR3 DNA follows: TGCGCCAGCAGCCCGGACGGTGGCACCGGGGAGCTGTTTTTT. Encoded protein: CASSPDGGTGELFF.

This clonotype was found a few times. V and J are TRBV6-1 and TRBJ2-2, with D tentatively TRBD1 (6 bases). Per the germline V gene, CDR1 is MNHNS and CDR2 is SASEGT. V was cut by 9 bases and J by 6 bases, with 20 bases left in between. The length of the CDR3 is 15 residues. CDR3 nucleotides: TGTGCCAGTAAATCGGGACAAGGTGCCCCCGGGGAGCTGTTTTTT. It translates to CASKSGQGAPGELFF.

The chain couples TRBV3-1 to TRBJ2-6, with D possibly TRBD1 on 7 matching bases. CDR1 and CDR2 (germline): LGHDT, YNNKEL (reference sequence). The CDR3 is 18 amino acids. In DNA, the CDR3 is TGTACCATCAGTTTTACTAGGAGGGGGCTAGATGGGGCCAACGTCCTGACTTTC. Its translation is CTISFTRRGLDGANVLTF.

DNA for the CDR3: TGTGCCAGCAGCTCTGGGACTACTCAAAGCTCCTACAATGAGCAGTTCTTC. Encoded protein: CASSSGTTQSSYNEQFF. The V gene is TRBV9, the J gene TRBJ2-1; 7 nucleotides match TRBD2. V shed 4 bases and J 0 bases; nucleotides not matched to a gene: 10. CDR3 size: 17 residues. The germline V gene has CDR1 SGDLS and CDR2 YYNGEE.

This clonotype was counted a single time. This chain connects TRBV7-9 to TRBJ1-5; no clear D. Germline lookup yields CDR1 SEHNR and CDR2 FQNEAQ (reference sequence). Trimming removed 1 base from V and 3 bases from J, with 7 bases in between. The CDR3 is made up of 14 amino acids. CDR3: CASSLVETNQPQHF. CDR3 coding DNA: TGTGCCAGCAGCTTAGTAGAGACCAATCAGCCCCAGCATTTT.

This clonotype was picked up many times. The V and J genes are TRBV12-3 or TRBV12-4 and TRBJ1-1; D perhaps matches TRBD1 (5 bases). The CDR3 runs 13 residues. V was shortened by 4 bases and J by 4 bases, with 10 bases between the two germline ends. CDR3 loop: CASSSQGVTEAFF. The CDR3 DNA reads TGTGCCAGCAGTTCCCAGGGAGTCACTGAAGCTTTCTTT.

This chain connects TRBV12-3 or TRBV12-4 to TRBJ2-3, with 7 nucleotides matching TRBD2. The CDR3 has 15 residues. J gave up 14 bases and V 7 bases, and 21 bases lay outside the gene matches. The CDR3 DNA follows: TGTGCCAGCACCGTCCGAGAAACCCTCGGGGGGTTGTCGTATTTT. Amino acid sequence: CASTVRETLGGLSYF.

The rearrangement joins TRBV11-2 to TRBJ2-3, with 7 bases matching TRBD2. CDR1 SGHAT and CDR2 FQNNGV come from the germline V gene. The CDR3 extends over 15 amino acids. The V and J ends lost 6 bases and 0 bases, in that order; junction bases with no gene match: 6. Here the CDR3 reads CASRRPGLSTDTQYF. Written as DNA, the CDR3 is TGTGCCAGCAGACGGCCGGGACTAAGCACAGATACGCAGTATTTT.

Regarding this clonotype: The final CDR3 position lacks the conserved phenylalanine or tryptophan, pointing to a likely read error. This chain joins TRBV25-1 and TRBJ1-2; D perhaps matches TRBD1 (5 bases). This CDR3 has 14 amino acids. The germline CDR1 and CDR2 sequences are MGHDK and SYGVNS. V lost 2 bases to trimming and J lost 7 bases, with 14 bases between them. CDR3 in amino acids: CASSEAGIYAGYTS. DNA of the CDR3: TGTGCCAGCAGTGAAGCAGGGATTTACGCTGGCTACACCTCC.

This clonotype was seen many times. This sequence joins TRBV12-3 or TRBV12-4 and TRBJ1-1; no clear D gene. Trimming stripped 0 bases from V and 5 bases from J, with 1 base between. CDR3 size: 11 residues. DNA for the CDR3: TGTGCCAGCAGTTTAGCTACTGAAGCTTTCTTT. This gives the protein CASSLATEAFF.

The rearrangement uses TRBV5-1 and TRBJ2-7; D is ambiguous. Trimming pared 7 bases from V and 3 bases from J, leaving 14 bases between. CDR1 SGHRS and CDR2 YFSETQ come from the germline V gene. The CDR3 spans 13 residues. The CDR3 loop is CASAKADNYEQYF. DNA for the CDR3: TGCGCCAGCGCCAAAGCTGATAACTACGAGCAGTACTTC.

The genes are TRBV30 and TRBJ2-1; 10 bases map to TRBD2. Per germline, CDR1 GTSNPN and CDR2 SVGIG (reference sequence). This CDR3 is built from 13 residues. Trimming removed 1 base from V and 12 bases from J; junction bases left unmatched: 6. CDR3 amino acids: CAWSGAGGPLQFF. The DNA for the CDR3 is TGTGCCTGGAGTGGAGCGGGAGGGCCATTGCAGTTCTTC. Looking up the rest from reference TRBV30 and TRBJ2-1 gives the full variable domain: SQTIHQWPATLVQPVGSPLSLECTVEGTSNPNLYWYRQAAGRGLQLLFYSVGIGQISSEVPQNLSASRPQDRQFILSSKKLLLSDSGFYLCAWSGAGGPLQFFGPGTRLTVL.